A single sample is the source of the 17 T cell receptor beta chains below, sequenced in a study of cytomegalovirus exposure and HLA in healthy donors (dated by TCRdb to 2015 to 2018). Preparation of the library involved the immunoSEQ multiplex PCR assay. The multiplex PCR relied on a mix of 60 forward primers for TCR Vbeta segments and 13 reverse primers for TCR Jbeta segments. TCRdb obtained this table from immuneACCESS and retained in-frame rearrangements with V and J assigned. These tables miss some clones; where compared with another copy, unresolved V genes account for less than half of the shortfall, and the remainder is unexplained. This sample lists 95,000 to 100,000 clones; roughly 70% were detected once. The biggest ten clones account for about 9.4% of the sample. Sequencing was carried out using PBMCs. Receptor source: a man aged 45 to 65 in good health and CMV-seronegative.

A note on this clone: One junction end does not reproduce the germline sequence, and a read error may be involved. The sample holds other DNA sequences that translate to the same CDR3. CDR3 DNA: TGCGCCAGTAGTATATGGGCTCGACTAGCGGGAGGGGGTAGTACAGATACGCAGTATTTT. Amino acid sequence: CASSIWARLAGGGSTDTQYF. This chain connects TRBV19 to TRBJ2-3, with TRBD2 matching over 14 bases. The CDR3 contains 20 residues. The V gene's germline CDR1 is LNHDA and CDR2 SQIVND (reference sequence).

This chain joins TRBV15 and TRBJ2-5, with 7 bases that match TRBD2. Germline V gene data show CDR1 as LNHNV and CDR2 as YYDKDF (reference sequence). The CDR3 runs 16 residues. V dropped 4 bases and J dropped 1; count of bases not matched to a gene: 9. The CDR3 protein is CATSTPTPGGQETQYF. CDR3 coding DNA: TGTGCCACCAGCACTCCCACGCCGGGGGGCCAAGAGACCCAGTACTTC. The full variable domain, in which reference TRBV15 and TRBJ2-5 provide the parts outside the CDR3, is DAMVIQNPRYQVTQFGKPVTLSCSQTLNHNVMYWYQQKSSQAPKLLFHYYDKDFNNEADTPDNFQSRRPNTSFCFLDIRSPGLGDTAMYLCATSTPTPGGQETQYFGPGTRLLVL.

The chain joins TRBV10-3 to TRBJ2-7; 8 bases match TRBD2. This CDR3 is 12 amino acids long. With 6 bases clipped from V and 5 bases from J, the junction kept 3 bases outside the gene matches. The V gene's germline CDR1 is ENHRY and CDR2 SYGVKD. The CDR3: CAISVGGDEQYF. The CDR3 DNA sequence: TGTGCCATCAGCGTCGGGGGGGACGAGCAGTACTTC.

J is TRBJ1-2 and V is TRBV11-2, with no clear D. Germline V gene sequence: CDR1 SGHAT, CDR2 FQNNGV. This CDR3 spans 13 amino acids. V was cut by 2 bases and J by 3 bases, with 7 bases left in between. The CDR3: CASSLSGDYGYTF. The DNA for the CDR3 is TGTGCCAGCAGCTTATCTGGAGACTATGGCTACACCTTC.

The chain is built from TRBV29-1 and TRBJ2-7, with a weak D call TRBD2 (6 bases). V was shortened by 7 bases and J by 7 bases, with 23 bases between the two germline ends. The CDR3 is 14 residues long. The germline CDR1 and CDR2 sequences are SQVTM and ANQGSEA. This CDR3 is CSALIGPGLSEQYF. The CDR3 DNA follows: TGCAGCGCCCTAATAGGCCCGGGACTCTCTGAGCAGTACTTC.

The J gene is TRBJ1-5, the V gene TRBV28; 10 nucleotides match TRBD1. The CDR3 spans 16 residues. CDR1 and CDR2 (germline): MDHEN, SYDVKM. With V trimmed by 1 base and J by 7 bases, 7 bases remained unmatched. The CDR3: CASSLSRTGGRQPQHF. The CDR3 DNA reads TGTGCCAGCAGTTTATCTCGGACAGGGGGTCGCCAGCCCCAGCATTTT.

This chain links TRBV18 with TRBJ1-2, with a possible D match to TRBD1 (6 bases). V lost 3 bases to trimming and J lost 6 bases, with 11 bases between them. Looked up from germline, CDR1 is KGHSH and CDR2 is LQKENI. This CDR3 has 13 amino acids. Here the CDR3 reads CASSPQGRDGYTF. The CDR3 DNA follows: TGTGCCAGCTCACCGCAGGGGAGGGATGGCTACACCTTC.

CDR3 nucleotide sequence: TGTGCCACCTCGGTCGGAGGGGACAATCAGCCCCAGCATTTT. Protein sequence: CATSVGGDNQPQHF. This chain uses TRBV15 with TRBJ1-5, with TRBD1 as a possible D gene (5 bases). The V gene lost 8 bases and the J gene lost 3 bases, with 14 bases spanning the gap. Germline V gene sequence: CDR1 LNHNV, CDR2 YYDKDF (reference sequence). The CDR3 sequence is 14 residues long. The variable domain in full, completed from reference TRBV15 and TRBJ1-5, reads DAMVIQNPRYQVTQFGKPVTLSCSQTLNHNVMYWYQQKSSQAPKLLFHYYDKDFNNEADTPDNFQSRRPNTSFCFLDIRSPGLGDTAMYLCATSVGGDNQPQHFGDGTRLSIL.

The rearrangement links TRBV10-3 to TRBJ2-2; a possible D gene is TRBD2 (5 bases). Germline loops: CDR1 ENHRY, CDR2 SYGVKD. V lost 0 bases and J lost 1, with 12 bases in between. The length of the CDR3 is 17 residues. The chain's CDR3 is CAISESIPGENTGELFF. The CDR3 DNA reads as TGTGCCATCAGTGAGTCGATTCCCGGGGAGAACACCGGGGAGCTGTTTTTT.

This clone was detected once. Other nucleotide sequences from this sample produce the same CDR3. V is TRBV5-8 and J is TRBJ2-7; perhaps TRBD1 as D (6 bases). The CDR3 spans 13 residues. V lost 3 bases to trimming and J lost 3 bases, with 10 bases between them. CDR1 SGHTS and CDR2 YDEGEE come from the germline V gene. CDR3 sequence reads: CASSSGTLYEQYF. CDR3 DNA sequence: TGTGCCAGCAGCTCCGGGACACTCTACGAGCAGTACTTC. The full variable domain, completed using reference TRBV5-8 and TRBJ2-7, is EAGVTQSPTHLIKTRGQQATLRCSPISGHTSVYWYQQALGLGLQFLLWYDEGEERNRGNFPPRFSGRQFPNYSSELNVNALELEDSALYLCASSSGTLYEQYFGPGTRLTVT.

This chain joins TRBV5-1 and TRBJ2-1, with TRBD2 identical over 8 bases. The CDR3 length is 15 residues. J gave up 5 bases and V 1 base, and 5 bases lay outside the gene matches. Per germline, CDR1 SGHRS and CDR2 YFSETQ. The CDR3 sequence is CASSLSLAGHNEQFF. CDR3 nucleotides: TGCGCCAGCAGCTTGTCCCTAGCGGGCCACAATGAGCAGTTCTTC.

The chain carries TRBV28 and TRBJ2-1, with D maybe TRBD2 (5 bases). This CDR3 spans 11 amino acids. Germline assignment: CDR1 MDHEN and CDR2 SYDVKM. V was shortened by 8 bases and J by 5 bases, with 7 bases between the two germline ends. CDR3: CASQLDNEQFF. CDR3 coding DNA: TGTGCCAGCCAACTAGACAATGAGCAGTTCTTC. Full variable domain (outside the CDR3, taken from reference TRBV28 and TRBJ2-1): DVKVTQSSRYLVKRTGEKVFLECVQDMDHENMFWYRQDPGLGLRLIYFSYDVKMKEKGDIPEGYSVSREKKERFSLILESASTNQTSMYLCASQLDNEQFFGPGTRLTVL.

V and J are TRBV27 and TRBJ2-1, with unresolved D. V was pared by 3 bases and J by 9 bases, with 12 bases between. CDR3 length: 13 amino acids. Germline lookup yields CDR1 MNHEY and CDR2 SMNVEV (reference sequence). CDR3 loop: CASSFLVRSEQFF. DNA for the CDR3: TGTGCCAGCAGTTTCCTGGTCCGGAGTGAGCAGTTCTTC.

This clone was detected a few times. V and J are TRBV5-1 and TRBJ2-7, with 8 bases lining up with TRBD2. J was trimmed by 5 bases and V by 4 bases; bases with no gene match: 5. The V gene's germline CDR1 is SGHRS and CDR2 YFSETQ. The CDR3 consists of 13 residues. CDR3: CASSRGGYDEQYF. The CDR3, as DNA: TGCGCCAGCAGCCGGGGGGGATACGACGAGCAGTACTTC.

This clone has just one count. The V call is TRBV7-3, the J call TRBJ2-1, with 11 positions matching TRBD2. V lost 1 base to trimming and J lost 7 bases; unmatched junction nucleotides: 3. The CDR3 contains 15 residues. Germline-derived CDR1 and CDR2 are SGHTA and FQGTGA. The CDR3 here is CASSLILAGANEQFF. Here the CDR3 DNA reads TGTGCCAGCAGCTTAATACTAGCGGGGGCTAATGAGCAGTTCTTC.

The gene calls are TRBV7-2 and TRBJ2-2, with 9 bases fitting TRBD2. The trim removed 7 bases at V and 1 base at J, leaving 10 bases unmatched. CDR3 length: 17 amino acids. CDR1 and CDR2 (germline): SGHTA, FQGNSA. The CDR3 DNA follows: TGTGCCAGCACCAAGGGGGGAGCGGGAGGGAACACCGGGGAGCTGTTTTTT. Amino acids: CASTKGGAGGNTGELFF.

This sequence joins TRBV2 and TRBJ1-3; D is undetermined. In germline, CDR1 is SNHLY, CDR2 FYNNEI. V was cut by 6 bases and J by 4 bases, with 10 bases left in between. The CDR3 is 13 amino acids. The CDR3 spells CASSPVRGNTIYF. CDR3 in DNA: TGTGCCAGCAGCCCCGTTCGGGGAAACACCATATATTTT.